This passage covers 30 T cell receptor beta chains from one sample sequenced in a study of blood T cells in healthy people across ages. Alongside a J-beta primer mix, a sample-barcoded 5' primer served in a second PCR lasting roughly 7 to 11 cycles. TCRdb itself ran the 5' RACE reads through MiXCR, one entry per CDR3 protein. Seen here are hundreds of thousands of distinct CDR3 sequences, approximately 30% observed once, and the top ten hold 15% to 19%. Sequenced: blood. These TCRs come from a woman at least 80 years old in good health.

This clonotype was counted only a few times. V and J are TRBV20-1 and TRBJ1-2; D gene unclear. This CDR3 contains 12 residues. The V and J ends lost 2 bases and 6 bases respectively, with 10 bases between them. Germline V gene sequence: CDR1 DFQATT, CDR2 SNEGSKA (reference sequence). The CDR3 sequence is CSARRGRNGYTF. CDR3 nucleotides: TGCAGTGCTAGACGGGGTAGGAATGGCTACACCTTC.

This clonotype was seen once. V usage is TRBV12-3 or TRBV12-4 and J usage is TRBJ1-1, with D maybe TRBD1 (5 bases). The CDR3 contains 17 residues. The V gene lost 3 bases and the J gene lost 0 bases, with 17 bases spanning the gap. The CDR3 loop is CASSLGHLRGMNTEAFF. As DNA, the CDR3 is TGTGCCAGCAGTTTGGGGCATCTAAGAGGGATGAACACTGAAGCTTTCTTT.

This clonotype was seen just once. The rearrangement joins TRBV6-1 to TRBJ1-5; maybe TRBD1 (6 bases). Trimming took 9 bases from V and 7 from J, leaving 19 bases between them. CDR1 and CDR2 (germline): MNHNS, SASEGT. The CDR3 is 14 amino acids. The CDR3 DNA reads TGTGCCAGTCGACAGGTCCCGGAAAAGCAGCCCCAGCATTTT. It yields the protein CASRQVPEKQPQHF.

In this sample, this clonotype turned up a few times. V gene TRBV9 combines with J gene TRBJ1-1; D is possibly TRBD1 (6 bases). Germline-derived CDR1 and CDR2 are SGDLS and YYNGEE. The CDR3 sequence is 15 residues long. The ends were cut back, 4 bases at V and 3 bases at J, with 16 bases in the middle. The CDR3, as DNA: TGTGCCAGCAGCACCAGCAGGGGTGGTGACACTGAAGCTTTCTTT. It encodes CASSTSRGGDTEAFF. The whole variable domain, filled in from reference TRBV9 and TRBJ1-1, reads DSGVTQTPKHLITATGQRVTLRCSPRSGDLSVYWYQQSLDQGLQFLIQYYNGEERAKGNILERFSAQQFPDLHSELNLSSLELGDSALYFCASSTSRGGDTEAFFGQGTRLTVV.

This clonotype was observed a few times. This chain joins TRBV14 and TRBJ2-2, with no clear D. V lost 3 bases, J lost 4 bases, and 6 bases lay in between. The CDR3 sequence is 13 residues long. Germline CDR1 and CDR2: SGHDN and FVKESK. CDR3 sequence reads: CASSHITTGELFF. Here the CDR3 DNA reads TGTGCCAGCAGCCATATTACCACCGGGGAGCTGTTTTTT.

There are a few counts of this clonotype. CDR3: CSAPEPLRESNQPQHF. In DNA, the CDR3 is TGCAGTGCTCCAGAGCCGTTGCGGGAGTCCAATCAGCCCCAGCATTTT. The genes are TRBV20-1 and TRBJ1-5, with D hard to call. This CDR3 has 16 amino acids. Per the germline V gene, CDR1 is DFQATT and CDR2 is SNEGSKA (reference sequence). With 5 bases removed from V and 3 bases from J, the gap between germline ends came to 20 bases.

This chain joins TRBV4-1 and TRBJ1-4; D is unclear. The CDR3 totals 15 residues. In germline, CDR1 is MGHRA, CDR2 YSYEKL. V was cut by 1 base and J by 8 bases, with 14 bases left in between. CDR3 bases: TGCGCCAGCAGCCAAGGAGGGCAGGTGGGGGAAAAACTGTTTTTT. This gives the protein CASSQGGQVGEKLFF.

This clonotype was counted at least ten times. In nucleotides, the CDR3 is TGTGCCAGCATTGGTAGGGCTAGCACAGATACGCAGTATTTT. Residues: CASIGRASTDTQYF. The chain carries TRBV6-1 and TRBJ2-3; D gene ambiguous. V lost 7 bases and J lost 0, with 11 bases in between. Germline CDR1 reads MNHNS; CDR2 reads SASEGT. The CDR3 totals 14 residues.

In its sample, this clonotype was seen many times. J is TRBJ1-2 and V is TRBV6-5, with D possibly TRBD1 on 5 matching bases. In germline, CDR1 is MNHEY, CDR2 SVGAGI. The CDR3 extends over 17 amino acids. Trimming stripped 0 bases from V and 8 bases from J, with 22 bases between. In DNA, the CDR3 is TGTGCCAGCAGTTACTCGATGCCTGTTCTGGGTAGGGGAGGCTACACCTTC. This gives the protein CASSYSMPVLGRGGYTF.

This clonotype appeared many times. This sequence joins TRBV14 and TRBJ2-1, with 10 bases fitting TRBD2. The CDR3 is made up of 16 amino acids. J gave up 9 bases and V 1 base, and 9 bases lay outside the gene matches. Germline V gene sequence: CDR1 SGHDN, CDR2 FVKESK. The CDR3 DNA reads TGTGCCAGCAGCCAAGTACCTAGCGGGGGAATGGTTGAGCAGTTCTTC. This encodes CASSQVPSGGMVEQFF.

The V gene is TRBV7-2, the J gene TRBJ1-1; the match to TRBD1 covers 8 bases. The V gene end was trimmed by 4 bases and the J gene end by 1 base; junction bases not matched to a gene: 8. The germline CDR1 and CDR2 sequences are SGHTA and FQGNSA. The CDR3 spans 16 residues. The CDR3 here is CASSSPGQGTNTEAFF. CDR3 in DNA: TGTGCCAGCAGCTCCCCCGGACAGGGCACGAACACTGAAGCTTTCTTT.

The chain's CDR3 is CSAFGPTTIAGGPETQYF. The CDR3, as DNA: TGCAGTGCTTTCGGACCAACGACGATAGCGGGTGGCCCAGAGACCCAGTACTTC. V is TRBV20-1 and J is TRBJ2-5, with 7 bases fitting TRBD2. CDR1 is DFQATT, CDR2 SNEGSKA, per germline (reference sequence). V trimming: 5 bases; J trimming: 4 bases; junction bases outside the gene matches: 22. The CDR3 spans 18 residues.

On this clonotype: A much more abundant neighbour one base away suggests this may be a read error. The chain uses TRBV24-1 and TRBJ2-7; 8 bases agree with TRBD1. V gave up 3 bases and J gave up 3 bases; unmatched junction bases: 9. CDR3 length equals 16 residues. Per the germline V gene, CDR1 is KGHDR and CDR2 is SFDVKD. The CDR3 coding sequence is TGTGCCACCAGTGATCGGACAGGGTCGAGCTTCTACGAGCAGTACTTC. Residues: CATSDRTGSSFYEQYF.

The chain links TRBV7-9 to TRBJ1-2, with D uncertain. Trimming took 5 bases from V and 3 from J, leaving 16 bases between them. CDR3 length: 15 amino acids. CDR1 and CDR2 (germline): SEHNR, FQNEAQ (reference sequence). The CDR3, as DNA: TGTGCCAGCAGCCCCCTGATGAGCGCGGACTATGGCTACACCTTC. Its translation: CASSPLMSADYGYTF.

This clonotype was recorded many times. The rearrangement links TRBV28 to TRBJ1-2; 8 bases match TRBD1. CDR1 MDHEN and CDR2 SYDVKM come from the germline V gene. The junction had 6 bases not matched to a gene; V was cut back by 5 bases and J by 7 bases. The CDR3 runs to 13 residues. The CDR3 sequence: CASSPTDRAGYTF. CDR3 nucleotides: TGTGCCAGCAGTCCGACGGACAGGGCTGGCTACACCTTC.

Comment on this clonotype: The junction departs from germline at one end; a sequencing error may be responsible. The J gene is TRBJ2-6, the V gene TRBV5-1; tentative D call: TRBD1 (5 bases). Germline V CDR1 and CDR2: SGHRS, YFSETQ. This CDR3 has 15 residues. The CDR3 coding sequence is TGCGCCAGCAGCCCAGCGTACTCTGGGGCCAACGTCCCGACTTTC. It encodes CASSPAYSGANVPTF.

V usage is TRBV30 and J usage is TRBJ2-1, with a possible D match to TRBD1 (6 bases). CDR3 length: 12 residues. Trimming shortened V by 7 bases and J by 10 bases, and 17 bases separated the two germline ends. CDR1 and CDR2 from the germline V gene are GTSNPN and SVGIG (reference sequence). CDR3 protein: CAFNQGTYEQFF. In nucleotides, the CDR3 is TGTGCCTTCAATCAGGGGACCTACGAGCAGTTCTTC.

This clonotype was seen only once. The rearrangement uses TRBV20-1 and TRBJ2-6, with 8 bases fitting TRBD1. J gave up 0 bases and V 5 bases, and 3 bases lay outside the gene matches. The CDR3 is 15 amino acids. CDR1 and CDR2 (germline): DFQATT, SNEGSKA (reference sequence). CDR3 amino acids: CSAGDRHSGANVLTF. The CDR3 nucleotides read TGCAGTGCTGGGGACAGGCACTCTGGGGCCAACGTCCTGACTTTC.

This chain joins TRBV29-1 and TRBJ2-7; D might be TRBD2 (7 bases). This CDR3 is 13 amino acids long. The V end lost 0 bases, the J end lost 7 bases, and 13 bases lay between the germline ends. Germline values: CDR1 SQVTM, CDR2 ANQGSEA. The CDR3 region is CSVEEGGLGEQYF. Here the CDR3 DNA reads TGCAGCGTTGAAGAGGGGGGGCTGGGAGAGCAGTACTTC.

This clonotype was seen repeatedly, ten times or more. This chain links TRBV9 with TRBJ2-3; D is undetermined. Germline CDR1 is SGDLS and CDR2 is YYNGEE. Trimming pared 0 bases from V and 5 bases from J, leaving 16 bases between. This CDR3 has 16 amino acids. The CDR3 loop reads CASSVEDNRPVDTQYF. CDR3 nucleotide sequence: TGTGCCAGCAGCGTAGAAGACAACCGGCCGGTAGATACGCAGTATTTT.

The V and J genes are TRBV20-1 and TRBJ2-4; D is possibly TRBD2 (6 bases). Germline V lookup: CDR1 DFQATT, CDR2 SNEGSKA (reference sequence). V gave up 8 bases and J gave up 13 bases, with 27 bases separating them. This CDR3 comprises 14 residues. CDR3: CSCGGLESTYEQYF. CDR3 nucleotide sequence: TGCAGTTGTGGAGGGCTCGAGAGCACCTATGAGCAGTACTTC.

As regards this clonotype: This CDR3 is missing its conserved last phenylalanine or tryptophan, likely due to a read error. This chain joins TRBV5-1 and TRBJ2-3; D remains unclear. V lost 1 base and J lost 2, with 8 bases in between. Germline CDR1 and CDR2: SGHRS and YFSETQ. The CDR3 has 14 amino acids. CDR3 protein: CASSLQESTDTQYL. CDR3 coding DNA: TGCGCCAGCAGCTTGCAGGAATCCACAGATACGCAGTATCTT.

Concerning this clonotype: A read error is possible here, since a much larger clone lies one base away. Here the CDR3 reads CASSPPGQGFYEQYF. CDR3 nucleotides: TGTGCCAGCAGTCCTCCGGGACAGGGTTTCTACGAGCAGTACTTC. The V gene is TRBV28, the J gene TRBJ2-5; TRBD1 matches 9 bases. The J call may be mistaken, given a closer DNA end match to TRBJ2-7. CDR1 is MDHEN, CDR2 SYDVKM, per germline. CDR3 length: 15 amino acids.

V is TRBV5-1 and J is TRBJ1-1, with 12 bases matching TRBD1. The CDR3 contains 15 residues. The V gene's germline CDR1 is SGHRS and CDR2 YFSETQ. V shed 4 bases, J shed 6 bases, and the junction held 7 bases outside the gene matches. CDR3 bases: TGCGCCAGCAGCAGGGGACAGGGGGCTCGTCCTGAAGCTTTCTTT. Its protein is CASSRGQGARPEAFF.

The gene calls are TRBV27 and TRBJ1-1; 9 bases align to TRBD1. The ends lost 5 bases at V and 0 bases at J; junction bases unmatched: 4. This CDR3 region has 15 residues. From germline, CDR1 is MNHEY and CDR2 SMNVEV (reference sequence). This CDR3 is CASSRRDRVNTEAFF. CDR3 sequence (DNA): TGTGCCAGCAGTAGACGGGACAGGGTGAACACTGAAGCTTTCTTT.

This clonotype was recorded at least ten times. This rearrangement joins TRBV29-1 to TRBJ2-3, with 7 bases fitting TRBD1. V was pared by 6 bases and J by 3 bases, with 3 bases of the junction left unmatched. The CDR3 sequence is 12 residues long. Germline assignment: CDR1 SQVTM and CDR2 ANQGSEA. In nucleotides, the CDR3 is TGCAGCGTCCGACAGGGAACAGATACGCAGTATTTT. It specifies CSVRQGTDTQYF.

V usage is TRBV9 and J usage is TRBJ2-7; TRBD1 is a possible D gene (5 bases). The CDR3 has 12 amino acids. Germline loops: CDR1 SGDLS, CDR2 YYNGEE. The V end was cut by 3 bases, the J end by 3 bases, with 7 bases between. CDR3 in amino acids: CASSGDSYEQYF. For the CDR3, the DNA is TGTGCCAGCAGCGGAGACAGCTACGAGCAGTACTTC.

There are many counts of this clonotype. The chain recombines TRBV20-1 with TRBJ2-3, with D possibly being TRBD1 (7 bases). This CDR3 is built from 14 residues. Trimming left V 5 bases short and J 0 bases short, with 12 bases between. Germline CDR1 is DFQATT and CDR2 is SNEGSKA (reference sequence). The CDR3 sequence: CSAGGTVSTDTQYF. For the CDR3, the DNA is TGCAGTGCTGGAGGGACAGTTAGCACAGATACGCAGTATTTT.

This clonotype was seen just once. This chain links TRBV21-1 with TRBJ1-1. TRBV21-1 is noted as a pseudogene. The CDR3 runs 15 residues. For the CDR3, the DNA is TGTGCCAGCAACAAAGCAACTTGGTTAAACACTGAAGCTTTCTTT. The encoded protein is CASNKATWLNTEAFF.

This chain uses TRBV5-5 with TRBJ1-5, with 7 positions matching TRBD1. This CDR3 spans 17 amino acids. J was trimmed by 3 bases and V by 3 bases; bases with no gene match: 12. Germline assignment: CDR1 SGHKS and CDR2 YYEKEE (reference sequence). The CDR3 sequence is CASSSQLTGDANQPQHF. CDR3 nucleotides: TGTGCCAGCAGCTCTCAACTTACAGGGGATGCCAATCAGCCCCAGCATTTT.